The clone carrying this TCR beta chain has only one observation. The antigen is unknown. The PCR had 60 Vbeta and 13 Jbeta primers. Sequencing was performed with immunoSEQ multiplex PCR; in TCRdb, only in-frame clones are kept and a portion is missing. The table includes about 120,000 clones, 81% detected once. This record belongs to a study of cytomegalovirus exposure and HLA in healthy donors. Study at large: Early release data held 75 million to 100 million unique TCRs from HLA-typed donors. Findings of the study overall: Earlier findings revealed that most TCR beta V segments proved productive either about 87% or about 30% of the time.

Healthy bone marrow donors supplied every sample. Sequencing used PBMCs. This clonotype was obtained from a woman between 35 and 50 years old in good health and CMV-seronegative.

The CDR3 coding sequence is TGTGCCAGCAGCTTGTTTGAGCGGGGGGGCCGGGAGACCCAGTACTTC. Amino acid sequence: CASSLFERGGRETQYF. The V gene is TRBV5-8, the J gene TRBJ2-5; TRBD2 matches at 10 bases. Germline V gene lookup returns CDR1 SGHTS and CDR2 YDEGEE. The V segment lost 1 base and the J segment 5 bases; nucleotides outside the gene matches: 8. The CDR3 totals 16 residues.